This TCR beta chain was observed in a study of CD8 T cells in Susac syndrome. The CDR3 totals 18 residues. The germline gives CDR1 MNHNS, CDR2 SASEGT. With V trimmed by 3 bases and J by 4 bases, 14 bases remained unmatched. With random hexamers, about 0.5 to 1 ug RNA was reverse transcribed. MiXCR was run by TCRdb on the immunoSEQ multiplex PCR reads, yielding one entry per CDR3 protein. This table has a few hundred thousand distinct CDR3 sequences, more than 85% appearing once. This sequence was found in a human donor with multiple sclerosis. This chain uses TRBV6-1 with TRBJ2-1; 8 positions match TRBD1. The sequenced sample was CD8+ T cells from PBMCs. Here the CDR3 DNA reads TGTGCCAGCAGTGAGTCGACCTTGACAGGGGTTCGTTACAATGAGCAGTTCTTC. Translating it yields CASSESTLTGVRYNEQFF.